This paragraph reports one T cell receptor (beta chain). Sequencing was performed with immunoSEQ multiplex PCR; in TCRdb, only in-frame clones are kept and a portion is missing. The sample holds some 2.4 million clones; 93% are singletons and the top ten take approximately 0.37%. From germline, CDR1 is MNHEY and CDR2 SMNVEV (reference sequence). V was cut by 8 bases and J by 4 bases, with 14 bases left in between. CDR3 length: 14 amino acids. This record belongs to a study of shared clonotypes between healthy human individuals. This chain joins TRBV27 and TRBJ2-2; D is undetermined. The specimen sequenced was naive CD4+ T cells from PBMCs. Subset meaning: CD45RA+ positively selected. This TCR came from a man in his late teens or twenties in good health. Some clones in this sample may be carry-over from other donors' samples. DNA for the CDR3: TGTGCCAGCCGGAAAGGGCGAGGCACCGGGGAGCTGTTTTTT. As protein: CASRKGRGTGELFF.